The 10 T cell receptor beta chains below were found in one sample sequenced in a study of identical twins. TCRdb fed the 5' RACE reads into MiXCR, producing one record per CDR3 protein. The sample has 250,000 or so distinct CDR3 sequences, roughly 8.7% seen once. The data were also submitted as part of a second study, on yellow fever vaccine responses in identical twins.

The material sequenced was CD8+ T cells sorted from blood. Receptors were obtained from a woman aged 18-35 years in good health.

This clonotype was seen more than once but under ten times. The chain carries TRBV20-1 and TRBJ2-7; possible D gene TRBD1, 5 bases. This CDR3 is built from 13 residues. CDR1 and CDR2 (germline): DFQATT, SNEGSKA (reference sequence). Between the trimmed V and J ends, which lost 1 base and 2 bases, there was a span of 9 bases. The CDR3 spells CSARGLTAYEQYF. Here the CDR3 DNA reads TGCAGTGCTAGAGGCCTGACAGCCTACGAGCAGTACTTC.

This clonotype occurred a few times. The rearrangement links TRBV7-9 to TRBJ2-3; TRBD2 matches 7 bases. The length of the CDR3 is 14 residues. The V gene's germline CDR1 is SEHNR and CDR2 FQNEAQ (reference sequence). Trimming at V came to 10 bases and at J to 2 bases, leaving 9 bases not matched to a gene. The CDR3 spells CATQSGANTDTQYF. The CDR3 region has the DNA TGTGCCACCCAAAGCGGGGCTAACACAGATACGCAGTATTTT. The variable domain in full, with the rest retrieved from reference TRBV7-9 and TRBJ2-3, is DTGVSQNPRHKITKRGQNVTFRCDPISEHNRLYWYRQTLGQGPEFLTYFQNEAQLEKSRLLSDRFSAERPKGSFSTLEIQRTEQGDSAMYLCATQSGANTDTQYFGPGTRLTVL.

The genes are TRBV29-1 and TRBJ2-5; 12 nucleotides agree with TRBD2. Trimming at V came to 7 bases and at J to 5 bases, leaving 8 bases not matched to a gene. CDR3 size: 14 residues. Germline V gene sequence: CDR1 SQVTM, CDR2 ANQGSEA. The CDR3 loop reads CSASGRGFEETQYF. Written as DNA, the CDR3 is TGCAGCGCTAGCGGGAGGGGCTTTGAGGAGACCCAGTACTTC.

This clonotype was observed a few times. This chain joins TRBV2 and TRBJ2-7; 11 positions agree with TRBD1. The CDR3 is made up of 15 amino acids. V lost 8 bases and J lost 2; bases outside the gene matches: 8. The V gene's germline CDR1 is SNHLY and CDR2 FYNNEI. The CDR3 reads CASLHPGQGAYEQYF. In DNA, the CDR3 is TGTGCCAGCCTTCACCCGGGACAGGGGGCCTACGAGCAGTACTTC. The complete variable domain, with remaining parts taken from reference TRBV2 and TRBJ2-7, reads EPEVTQTPSHQVTQMGQEVILRCVPISNHLYFYWYRQILGQKVEFLVSFYNNEISEKSEIFDDQFSVERPDGSNFTLKIRSTKLEDSAMYFCASLHPGQGAYEQYFGPGTRLTVT.

V is TRBV6-5 and J is TRBJ2-2; D is ambiguous. Trimming pared 0 bases from V and 7 bases from J, leaving 6 bases between. The germline V gene has CDR1 MNHEY and CDR2 SVGAGI. The CDR3 contains 13 residues. The CDR3: CASSYSPGGELFF. The CDR3 coding sequence is TGTGCCAGCAGTTACTCCCCTGGCGGGGAGCTGTTTTTT.

This clonotype was recorded a few times. The V and J genes are TRBV6-1 and TRBJ1-1, with unresolved D. Germline CDR1 reads MNHNS; CDR2 reads SASEGT. The CDR3 spans 13 residues. Trimming removed 6 bases at V and 1 base at J, with 9 bases between. The CDR3 DNA follows: TGTGCCAGCAGGTTGACAAGGAACACTGAAGCTTTCTTT. This encodes CASRLTRNTEAFF.

This clonotype was detected ten times or more. This chain joins TRBV25-1 and TRBJ1-5; 8 positions agree with TRBD1. Looked up from germline, CDR1 is MGHDK and CDR2 is SYGVNS. The length of the CDR3 is 13 residues. V gave up 9 bases and J gave up 6 bases; unmatched junction bases: 7. The CDR3 loop reads CARLDRDRQPQHF. The CDR3 region has the DNA TGTGCCAGACTGGACAGGGATCGTCAGCCCCAGCATTTT.

This clonotype was counted many times. The chain is built from TRBV4-1 and TRBJ2-6, with D tentatively TRBD2 (5 bases). The V gene's germline CDR1 is MGHRA and CDR2 YSYEKL. The CDR3 runs 19 residues. V lost 0 bases, J lost 1 base, and 16 bases lay in between. The CDR3 DNA sequence: TGCGCCAGCAGCCAAGAACCCGGAGGAGGAGTATCTGGGGCCAACGTCCTGACTTTC. Its protein is CASSQEPGGGVSGANVLTF.

This clonotype showed up just a few times. The rearrangement joins TRBV29-1 to TRBJ2-2; D unclear. The CDR3 sequence is 12 residues long. Germline V CDR1 and CDR2: SQVTM, ANQGSEA. The germline V and J ends were trimmed by 1 base and 5 bases, with 5 bases remaining between them. This CDR3 reads CSVEGATGELFF. In DNA, the CDR3 is TGCAGCGTTGAAGGCGCAACCGGGGAGCTGTTTTTT.

V usage is TRBV6-5 and J usage is TRBJ2-3; the D gene is possibly TRBD1 (6 bases). Germline assignment: CDR1 MNHEY and CDR2 SVGAGI. The CDR3 is 15 residues long. Trimming cost V 0 bases and J 2 bases, with 9 bases left between them. The CDR3 region has the DNA TGTGCCAGCAGTTACTCTAAGGGGGACACAGATACGCAGTATTTT. It encodes CASSYSKGDTDTQYF.